These 9 T cell receptor beta chains share one sample of origin, sequenced in a study of blood T cell repertoires in COVID-19. Method: immunoSEQ multiplex PCR; TCRdb's copy keeps in-frame clones and lacks some. This table has roughly 120,000 clones, approximately 81% appearing once. The sample taken for sequencing was peripheral blood. All receptors derive from a man aged 40-49 years with acute or convalescent COVID-19.

DNA of the CDR3: TGTGCCAGCAGTTACCCCTCAGAACTAGGGCTCAATCAGCCCCAGCATTTT. Translating it yields CASSYPSELGLNQPQHF. The rearrangement links TRBV6-2 or TRBV6-3 to TRBJ1-5; D is undetermined. The CDR3 spans 17 residues. V lost 2 bases, J lost 3 bases, and 17 bases lay in between. Germline-derived CDR1 and CDR2 are MNHEY and SVGEGT.

V and J are TRBV19 and TRBJ2-3; 7 bases line up with TRBD1. Germline trimming cut 10 bases from V and 3 bases from J; bases unmatched to any gene: 10. The CDR3 length is 14 residues. Germline values: CDR1 LNHDA, CDR2 SQIVND (reference sequence). For the CDR3, the DNA is TGTGCCACCTGTCCCGGGACAGCGACAGATACGCAGTATTTT. Encoded protein: CATCPGTATDTQYF. The variable domain in full, completed from reference TRBV19 and TRBJ2-3, reads DGGITQSPKYLFRKEGQNVTLSCEQNLNHDAMYWYRQDPGQGLRLIYYSQIVNDFQKGDIAEGYSVSREKKESFPLTVTSAQKNPTAFYLCATCPGTATDTQYFGPGTRLTVL.

The chain combines TRBV6-2 or TRBV6-3 with TRBJ2-5, with TRBD1 matching 10 bases. Germline trimming cut 2 bases from V and 5 bases from J; bases unmatched to any gene: 2. The CDR3 runs to 14 residues. The germline V gene encodes CDR1 MNHEY and CDR2 SVGEGT. CDR3 DNA: TGTGCCAGCAGTTACGACAGGGGGCGGGAGACCCAGTACTTC. Its protein is CASSYDRGRETQYF.

The gene calls are TRBV10-2 and TRBJ2-2; perhaps TRBD1 as D (6 bases). The V and J ends lost 8 bases and 4 bases respectively, with 17 bases between them. CDR1 and CDR2 (germline): WSHSY, SAAADI. The CDR3 sequence is 15 residues long. The CDR3 bases are TGCGCCAGCGGAACCCGGGTACAGGGCACCGGGGAGCTGTTTTTT. This gives the protein CASGTRVQGTGELFF.

CDR3 amino acids: CASSLGSGRSNQPQHF. The CDR3 DNA sequence: TGTGCCAGCAGCTTAGGATCAGGGCGAAGCAATCAGCCCCAGCATTTT. The chain couples TRBV7-9 to TRBJ1-5; weak D call: TRBD1 (5 bases). The germline V and J ends were trimmed by 1 base and 1 base, with 11 bases remaining between them. Germline CDR1 and CDR2: SEHNR and FQNEAQ (reference sequence). CDR3 length equals 16 residues.

The J gene is TRBJ1-1, the V gene TRBV10-3; TRBD1 agrees at 8 bases. Germline V gives CDR1 ENHRY, CDR2 SYGVKD. Unmatched junction bases numbered 9, after V lost 6 bases and J lost 6 bases. The CDR3 contains 14 residues. The CDR3 DNA reads TGTGCCATCAGCGATATGGACAGGGAGGCTGAAGCTTTCTTT. It specifies CAISDMDREAEAFF.

Here the CDR3 reads CASSPARQNTGELFF. For the CDR3, the DNA is TGTGCCAGCTCACCAGCCAGACAGAACACCGGGGAGCTGTTTTTT. V usage is TRBV18 and J usage is TRBJ2-2; the D is unclear. Trimming took 2 bases from V and 1 from J, leaving 8 bases between them. The germline CDR1 and CDR2 sequences are KGHSH and LQKENI. There are 15 residues in the CDR3.

The V call is TRBV4-2, the J call TRBJ1-6; D is uncertain. The ends were cut back, 0 bases at V and 8 bases at J, with 8 bases in the middle. CDR1 is LGHNA, CDR2 YNFKEQ, per germline. This CDR3 comprises 14 residues. The CDR3 loop reads CASSQERRDSPLHF. CDR3 DNA: TGTGCCAGCAGCCAAGAGAGGAGGGATTCACCCCTCCACTTT.

The chain carries TRBV7-9 and TRBJ2-7, with 11 nucleotides matching TRBD1. Germline assignment: CDR1 SEHNR and CDR2 FQNEAQ (reference sequence). The CDR3 is 16 residues long. Trimming took 1 base from V and 4 from J; bases not matched to a gene: 6. CDR3 sequence: CASSLGSGQGVYEQYF. Written as DNA, the CDR3 is TGTGCCAGCAGCTTAGGTTCGGGACAGGGGGTATACGAGCAGTACTTC.